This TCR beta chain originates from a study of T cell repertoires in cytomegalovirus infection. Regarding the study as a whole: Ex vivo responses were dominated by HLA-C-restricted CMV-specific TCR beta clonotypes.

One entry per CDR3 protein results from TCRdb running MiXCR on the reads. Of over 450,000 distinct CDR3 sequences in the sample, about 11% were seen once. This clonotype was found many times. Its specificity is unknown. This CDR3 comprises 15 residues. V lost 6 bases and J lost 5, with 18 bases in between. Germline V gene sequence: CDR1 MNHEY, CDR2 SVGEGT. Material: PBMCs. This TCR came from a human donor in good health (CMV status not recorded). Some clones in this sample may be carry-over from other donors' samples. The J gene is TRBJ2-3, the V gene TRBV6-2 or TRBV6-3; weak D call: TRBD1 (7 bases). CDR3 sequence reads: CASSPGLSGGDTQYF. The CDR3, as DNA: TGTGCCAGCAGCCCGGGACTCTCAGGGGGAGATACGCAGTATTTT.